A single T cell receptor beta chain is shown here with its context. CDR3 size: 17 residues. V gave up 4 bases and J gave up 0 bases, with 16 bases separating them. Per germline, CDR1 KGHSH and CDR2 LQKENI. The source of the sample is a study of shared T cell receptors in the human thymus. Profiled with immunoSEQ multiplex PCR; TCRdb holds only in-frame clones, not every one. The profile shows approximately 68,000 clones, about 96% of them singletons. The specimen was thymocytes. The chain has TRBV18 and TRBJ2-1, with D possibly TRBD1 on 5 matching bases. The receptor was isolated from a human donor. The CDR3 bases are TGTGCCAGCTCACTGTGGAAGACAGACAGCTCCTACAATGAGCAGTTCTTC. Translation gives CASSLWKTDSSYNEQFF.